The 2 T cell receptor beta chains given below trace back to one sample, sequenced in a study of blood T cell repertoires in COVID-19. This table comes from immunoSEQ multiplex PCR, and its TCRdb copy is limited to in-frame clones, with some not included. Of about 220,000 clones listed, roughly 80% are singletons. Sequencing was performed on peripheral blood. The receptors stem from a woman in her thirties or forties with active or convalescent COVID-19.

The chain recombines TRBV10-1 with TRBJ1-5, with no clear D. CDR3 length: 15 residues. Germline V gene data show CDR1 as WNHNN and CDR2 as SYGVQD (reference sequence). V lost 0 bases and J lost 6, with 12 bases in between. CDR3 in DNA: TGCGCCAGCAGTGAGTCAGAGGCGGAGGGTCAGCCCCAGCATTTT. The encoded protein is CASSESEAEGQPQHF.

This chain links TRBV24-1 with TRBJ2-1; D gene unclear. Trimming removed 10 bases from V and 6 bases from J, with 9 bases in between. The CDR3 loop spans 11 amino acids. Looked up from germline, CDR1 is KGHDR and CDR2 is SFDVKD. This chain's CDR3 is CATSSTNEQFF. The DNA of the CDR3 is TGTGCCACGAGCTCAACCAATGAGCAGTTCTTC.